This T cell receptor beta chain stems from a study of identical twins. The CDR3 is made up of 14 amino acids. The V gene's germline CDR1 is SGHRS and CDR2 YFSETQ. Trimming shortened V by 0 bases and J by 3 bases, and 9 bases separated the two germline ends. TCRdb re-derived calls from the 5' RACE reads in MiXCR, one entry per CDR3 protein. This table has under 350,000 distinct CDR3 sequences, over 8.5% appearing once. There are many counts of this clonotype. Separately, the same data were catalogued under a study of yellow fever vaccine responses in identical twins.

The chain links TRBV5-1 to TRBJ1-1; D may be TRBD1 (5 bases). The source of this sequence is a woman between 18 and 29 years old in good health. The material sequenced was CD8+ T cells sorted from blood. The DNA for the CDR3 is TGCGCCAGCAGCTTGGCCGGGGACTACACTGAAGCTTTCTTT. It codes for CASSLAGDYTEAFF.